A single T cell receptor (beta chain) is shown here with its context. This entry belongs to a study of shared T cell receptors in the human thymus. CDR1 and CDR2 from the germline V gene are LGHNT and FRNRAP. Unmatched junction bases numbered 17, after V lost 0 bases and J lost 4 bases. This CDR3 has 20 amino acids. Data came from immunoSEQ multiplex PCR; TCRdb stores just in-frame clones and leaves some out. The sample has 55,000 to 75,000 clones, 90% to 95% seen once. The source material was thymocytes. The chain uses TRBV12-5 and TRBJ2-5; 10 bases agree with TRBD2. The receptor comes from a human donor. The CDR3 sequence is CASGLVNPFRAGGPGETQYF. The CDR3 nucleotides are TGTGCTAGTGGTTTGGTAAACCCTTTTCGAGCGGGGGGGCCAGGAGAGACCCAGTACTTC.